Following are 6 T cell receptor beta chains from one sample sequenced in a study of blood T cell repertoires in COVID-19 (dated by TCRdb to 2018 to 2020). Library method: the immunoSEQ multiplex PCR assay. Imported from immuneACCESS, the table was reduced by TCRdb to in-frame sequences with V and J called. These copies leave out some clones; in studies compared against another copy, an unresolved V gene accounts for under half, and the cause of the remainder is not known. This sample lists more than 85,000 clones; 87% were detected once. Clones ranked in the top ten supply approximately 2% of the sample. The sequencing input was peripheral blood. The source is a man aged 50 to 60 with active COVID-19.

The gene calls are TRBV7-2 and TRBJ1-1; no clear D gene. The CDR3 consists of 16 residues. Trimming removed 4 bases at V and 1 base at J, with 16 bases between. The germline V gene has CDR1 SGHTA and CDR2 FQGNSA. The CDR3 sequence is CASSSPGVLGNTEAFF. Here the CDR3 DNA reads TGTGCCAGCAGCTCCCCCGGGGTGTTGGGGAACACTGAAGCTTTCTTT.

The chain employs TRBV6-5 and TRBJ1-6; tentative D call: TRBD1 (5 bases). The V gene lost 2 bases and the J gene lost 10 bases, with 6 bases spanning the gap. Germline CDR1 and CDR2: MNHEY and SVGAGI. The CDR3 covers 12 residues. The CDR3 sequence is CASSYGASPLHF. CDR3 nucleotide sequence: TGTGCCAGCAGTTACGGGGCCTCACCCCTCCACTTT.

CDR3 region: CASSPGQGAIHEQFF. CDR3 nucleotides: TGTGCCAGCAGTCCTGGACAGGGGGCGATCCATGAGCAGTTCTTC. The chain couples TRBV6-5 to TRBJ2-1; TRBD1 matches 11 bases. The CDR3 spans 15 residues. The germline V gene has CDR1 MNHEY and CDR2 SVGAGI. Germline trimming cut 5 bases from V and 8 bases from J; bases unmatched to any gene: 8.

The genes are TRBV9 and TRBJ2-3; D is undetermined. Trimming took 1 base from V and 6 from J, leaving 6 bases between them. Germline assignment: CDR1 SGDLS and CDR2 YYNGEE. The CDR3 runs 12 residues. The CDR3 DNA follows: TGTGCCAGCAGCGTACCCCGGGATACGCAGTATTTT. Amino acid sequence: CASSVPRDTQYF. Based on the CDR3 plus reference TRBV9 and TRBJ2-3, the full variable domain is DSGVTQTPKHLITATGQRVTLRCSPRSGDLSVYWYQQSLDQGLQFLIQYYNGEERAKGNILERFSAQQFPDLHSELNLSSLELGDSALYFCASSVPRDTQYFGPGTRLTVL.

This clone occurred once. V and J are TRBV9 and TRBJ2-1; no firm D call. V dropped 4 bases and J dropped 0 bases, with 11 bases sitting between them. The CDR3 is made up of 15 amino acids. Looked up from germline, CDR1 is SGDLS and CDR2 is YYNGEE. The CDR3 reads CASSPSDASYNEQFF. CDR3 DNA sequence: TGTGCCAGCAGCCCTAGTGACGCCTCCTACAATGAGCAGTTCTTC.

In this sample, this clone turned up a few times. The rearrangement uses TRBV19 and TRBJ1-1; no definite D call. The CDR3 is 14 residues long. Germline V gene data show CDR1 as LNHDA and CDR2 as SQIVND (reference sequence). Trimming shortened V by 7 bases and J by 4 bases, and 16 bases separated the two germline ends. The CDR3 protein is CASIPGLWATEAFF. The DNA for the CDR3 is TGTGCCAGTATCCCCGGACTGTGGGCCACTGAAGCTTTCTTT.